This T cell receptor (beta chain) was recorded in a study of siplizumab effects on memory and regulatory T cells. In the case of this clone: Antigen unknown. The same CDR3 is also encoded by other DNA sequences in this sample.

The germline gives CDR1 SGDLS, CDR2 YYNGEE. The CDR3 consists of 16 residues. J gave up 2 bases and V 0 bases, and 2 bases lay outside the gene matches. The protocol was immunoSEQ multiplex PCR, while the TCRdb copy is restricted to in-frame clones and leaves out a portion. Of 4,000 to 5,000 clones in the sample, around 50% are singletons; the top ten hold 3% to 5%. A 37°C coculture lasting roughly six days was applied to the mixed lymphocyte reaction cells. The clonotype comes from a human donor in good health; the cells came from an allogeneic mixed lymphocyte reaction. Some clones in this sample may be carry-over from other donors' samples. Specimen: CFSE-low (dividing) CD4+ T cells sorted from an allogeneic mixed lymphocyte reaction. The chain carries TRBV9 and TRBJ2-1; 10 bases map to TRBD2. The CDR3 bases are TGTGCCAGCAGCGTAGGAACTAGCGGGGCCTACAATGAGCAGTTCTTC. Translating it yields CASSVGTSGAYNEQFF. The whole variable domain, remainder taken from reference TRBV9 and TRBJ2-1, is DSGVTQTPKHLITATGQRVTLRCSPRSGDLSVYWYQQSLDQGLQFLIQYYNGEERAKGNILERFSAQQFPDLHSELNLSSLELGDSALYFCASSVGTSGAYNEQFFGPGTRLTVL.